A selection of T cell receptor beta chains follows, all from one sample in a study of T cells in Graves' hyperthyroidism and ophthalmopathy. In TCRdb, the multiplex PCR reads were re-called with MiXCR into one record per CDR3 protein. The profile shows around 250,000 distinct CDR3 sequences, around 15% of them singletons. Sequencing input: blood. These receptors were obtained from a woman younger than 35 with Graves' ophthalmopathy. The CDR3 runs from the conserved cysteine through the conserved F or W. Fields, in order: V gene, CDR3 protein.

V: TRBV6-1; CDR3: CASSGDGGNTDTQYF
V: TRBV6-1; CDR3: CASSQDRRGYTF
V: TRBV28; CDR3: CASIYTRDSSYNEQFF
V: TRBV20-1; CDR3: CSARTAGSGGDTQYF
V: TRBV18; CDR3: CASSIGGRMQETQYF
V: TRBV7-9; CDR3: CASSKDRGQGGQYF
V: TRBV4-1; CDR3: CASSQQGLAGAYNEQFF
V: TRBV9; CDR3: CASSPKTADTQYF
V: TRBV5-1; CDR3: CASSLGTDLGNTIYF
V: TRBV20-1; CDR3: CSARRLAGEVYNEQFF
V: TRBV6-2/TRBV6-3; CDR3: CASSYEGGLARKFSYEQYF
V: TRBV6-2/TRBV6-3; CDR3: CASRRGLPGNTEAFF
V: TRBV5-6; CDR3: CASSRGQGSYEQYF
V: TRBV12-3/TRBV12-4; CDR3: CASSLGQPWTEAFF
V: TRBV27; CDR3: CASSSRTSGSYNEQFF
V: TRBV28; CDR3: CASSSTETGNGNTIYF
V: TRBV9; CDR3: CASSVASGYQETQYF
V: TRBV7-9; CDR3: CASSSRDRAGYGYTF
V: TRBV28; CDR3: CASNPTVRTSGGIQQFF
V: TRBV20-1; CDR3: CSAKVGKNTGELFF
V: TRBV9; CDR3: CASSVALTYEQYF
V: TRBV4-1; CDR3: CASSQDWAPNGPQHF
V: TRBV12-3/TRBV12-4; CDR3: CASSFTSGGAKNIQYF
V: TRBV14; CDR3: CASSRTSGMGEQYF
V: TRBV2; CDR3: CASSADNEQFF
V: TRBV2; CDR3: CASRLAGNTGELFF